This passage covers 27 T cell receptor beta chains from one sample sequenced in a study of T cells in Graves' hyperthyroidism and ophthalmopathy. Regions amplified from RNA transcripts were the TCR beta CDR3 regions. RT-PCR in the first round (using the HTBI primer set) targeted the TCR CDR3. TCRdb re-derived calls from the multiplex PCR reads in MiXCR, one entry per CDR3 protein. The sample holds hundreds of thousands of distinct CDR3 sequences, around 40% seen once. Sequencing input: blood. The receptors here all came from a woman aged 40 to 50 with Graves' hyperthyroidism.

There are a few counts of this clonotype. The CDR3 nucleotides read TGTGCCAGCAGTTTAAGGTATGCCTCCTACGAGCAGTACTTC. It codes for CASSLRYASYEQYF. This chain uses TRBV7-8 with TRBJ2-7; D is unclear. The CDR3 length is 14 residues. V was clipped by 6 bases and J by 0 bases, with 12 bases between them. Germline lookup yields CDR1 SGHVS and CDR2 FQNEAQ.

There are many counts of this clonotype. The chain joins TRBV15 to TRBJ1-3; unclear D gene. The germline V gene has CDR1 LNHNV and CDR2 YYDKDF (reference sequence). Deletions cut 3 bases from V and 2 bases from J, with 14 bases between. This CDR3 has 16 residues. The CDR3 DNA reads TGTGCCACCAGCAGGGAGGCCGGAACAACTGGAAACACCATATATTTT. This encodes CATSREAGTTGNTIYF.

The chain employs TRBV7-6 and TRBJ2-7; 11 bases are shared with TRBD2. The last part of the DNA fits TRBJ2-1 better; the J call may be wrong. Germline values: CDR1 SGHVS, CDR2 FNYEAQ. The CDR3 loop spans 18 amino acids. The CDR3 sequence: CASSLLAGGPIRGAEQFF. Here the CDR3 DNA reads TGTGCCAGCAGCTTATTAGCGGGAGGGCCTATCAGGGGGGCTGAGCAGTTCTTC.

For this clonotype: At one end, the junction sequence differs from germline, possibly due to a read error. J is TRBJ1-5 and V is TRBV24-1, with D tentatively TRBD1 (5 bases). The CDR3 is 15 residues long. Germline V lookup: CDR1 KGHDR, CDR2 SFDVKD. CDR3 protein: CASSSMTDSNQPQHF. Written as DNA, the CDR3 is TGTGCCAGCAGTTCGATGACAGATAGCAATCAGCCCCAGCATTTT.

CDR3 DNA: TGTGCCAGCAGCAAAACAGGGAGCCATTATGGCTACACCTTC. Its protein is CASSKTGSHYGYTF. The chain combines TRBV28 with TRBJ1-2; tentatively, D is TRBD1 (6 bases). Trimming removed 6 bases at V and 5 bases at J, with 16 bases between. The CDR3 contains 14 residues. CDR1 is MDHEN and CDR2 is SYDVKM in the germline V gene.

This clonotype was recorded a few times. The chain carries TRBV12-3 or TRBV12-4 and TRBJ1-5; D remains unclear. The CDR3 has 15 residues. V lost 4 bases and J 6 bases, leaving 16 bases between the germline ends. The CDR3 loop reads CASSYEVSDTQPQHF. The CDR3 DNA reads TGTGCCAGCAGTTACGAGGTTTCCGACACTCAGCCCCAGCATTTT.

The sample holds many counts of this clonotype. The CDR3 sequence is CASSAGPLGYGYTF. In DNA, the CDR3 is TGTGCCAGCAGTGCCGGCCCGCTAGGCTATGGCTACACCTTC. The chain couples TRBV12-3 or TRBV12-4 to TRBJ1-2; no firm D call. The V gene lost 5 bases and the J gene lost 4 bases, with 14 bases spanning the gap. The CDR3 totals 14 residues.

J is TRBJ2-7 and V is TRBV28; 11 bases are shared with TRBD2. This CDR3 is built from 15 residues. After removal of 3 bases from V and 4 bases from J, the junction contained 5 bases not matched to a gene. Germline CDR1 is MDHEN and CDR2 is SYDVKM. The CDR3, as DNA: TGTGCCAGCAGTTTCGCGATAGCGGGAGGGTACGAGCAGTACTTC. It encodes CASSFAIAGGYEQYF.

This sequence joins TRBV12-3 or TRBV12-4 and TRBJ2-5; perhaps TRBD2 as D (5 bases). V was shortened by 3 bases and J by 10 bases, with 15 bases between the two germline ends. The CDR3 is made up of 13 amino acids. CDR3 sequence: CASSLSGAGGQYF. The CDR3 DNA follows: TGTGCCAGCAGTTTGTCGGGCGCGGGTGGCCAGTACTTC.

The chain employs TRBV6-5 and TRBJ1-5, with D uncertain. The CDR3 extends over 15 amino acids. V was pared by 0 bases and J by 9 bases, with 15 bases between. CDR1 is MNHEY, CDR2 SVGAGI, per germline. DNA of the CDR3: TGTGCCAGCAGTTACTCGATTCGTACCCATCCGCCCCAGCATTTT. Protein sequence: CASSYSIRTHPPQHF.

This clonotype has a count of ten or more. V gene TRBV7-2 combines with J gene TRBJ2-6, with a weak D call TRBD2 (5 bases). This CDR3 is 17 amino acids long. With 5 bases removed from V and 2 bases from J, the gap between germline ends came to 16 bases. Germline assignment: CDR1 SGHTA and CDR2 FQGNSA. CDR3 sequence: CASSHPPGRTGANVLTF. The CDR3 DNA reads as TGTGCCAGCAGCCACCCCCCGGGGAGAACTGGGGCCAACGTCCTGACTTTC.

Concerning this clonotype: The junction shows a germline mismatch at one end, possibly a read error. V and J are TRBV10-3 and TRBJ1-3; no reliable D call. The CDR3 extends over 15 amino acids. Per germline, CDR1 ENHRY and CDR2 SYGVKD. CDR3 sequence reads: CASSYSSTAGNTIYF. In DNA form, the CDR3 reads TGTGCCAGCAGTTACTCCAGTACCGCGGGAAACACCATATATTTT.

The sample holds many counts of this clonotype. V and J are TRBV6-2 or TRBV6-3 and TRBJ1-5; 8 bases match TRBD1. CDR3 length equals 11 residues. The germline CDR1 and CDR2 sequences are MNHEY and SVGEGT. The junction had 0 bases not matched to a gene; V was cut back by 5 bases and J by 9 bases. The CDR3 DNA reads as TGTGCCAGCAGTGGACAGGGGCCCCAGCATTTT. Protein product: CASSGQGPQHF.

This chain links TRBV5-1 with TRBJ1-5; D may be TRBD1 (5 bases). Trimming took 0 bases from V and 3 from J, leaving 10 bases between them. Germline loops: CDR1 SGHRS, CDR2 YFSETQ. The CDR3 sequence is 15 residues long. CDR3 amino acids: CASSLGGVVNQPQHF. The CDR3, as DNA: TGCGCCAGCAGCTTGGGGGGGGTTGTCAATCAGCCCCAGCATTTT.

V and J are TRBV5-4 and TRBJ2-2, with D hard to call. Germline V gene data show CDR1 as SGHNT and CDR2 as YYREEE (reference sequence). The CDR3 length is 13 residues. Trimming removed 4 bases from V and 4 bases from J, with 8 bases in between. The CDR3 sequence is CASSQIVTGELFF. In nucleotides, the CDR3 is TGTGCCAGCAGCCAAATCGTCACCGGGGAGCTGTTTTTT.

In its sample, this clonotype was seen a few times. The rearrangement joins TRBV7-3 to TRBJ2-5; 8 bases map to TRBD2. The CDR3 contains 15 residues. Germline V CDR1 and CDR2: SGHTA, FQGTGA. J gave up 5 bases and V 2 bases, and 7 bases lay outside the gene matches. This CDR3 is CASSLLAGPMETQYF. For the CDR3, the DNA is TGTGCCAGCAGCTTACTAGCGGGCCCGATGGAGACCCAGTACTTC.

The sample holds many counts of this clonotype. The chain is built from TRBV7-9 and TRBJ2-2; D may be TRBD2 (5 bases). The ends were cut back, 4 bases at V and 7 bases at J, with 10 bases in the middle. Per germline, CDR1 SEHNR and CDR2 FQNEAQ (reference sequence). This CDR3 has 13 residues. In DNA form, the CDR3 reads TGTGCCAGCAGCTCACTGGGGAGCGGGGAGCTGTTTTTT. Protein product: CASSSLGSGELFF.

This clonotype was detected a few times. The chain combines TRBV9 with TRBJ1-4; D unclear. CDR3 length: 13 amino acids. Trimming shortened V by 3 bases and J by 3 bases, and 6 bases separated the two germline ends. The germline CDR1 and CDR2 sequences are SGDLS and YYNGEE. The CDR3 spells CASSAGPNEKLFF. DNA for the CDR3: TGTGCCAGCAGCGCAGGTCCTAATGAAAAACTGTTTTTT.

V gene TRBV11-3 combines with J gene TRBJ1-3; D is unclear. Germline V lookup: CDR1 SGHNT, CDR2 YENEEA. V was trimmed by 4 bases and J by 2 bases, leaving 12 bases between them. The CDR3 contains 15 residues. CDR3 bases: TGTGCCAGCAGCTCAACCGCTGGGGCTGGAAACACCATATATTTT. Translated, it gives CASSSTAGAGNTIYF.

The rearrangement links TRBV5-6 to TRBJ1-5; 8 bases agree with TRBD1. The CDR3 runs 15 residues. Germline lookup yields CDR1 SGHDT and CDR2 YYEEEE. The ends lost 5 bases at V and 4 bases at J; junction bases unmatched: 8. The CDR3, as DNA: TGTGCCAGCAGGTTTGCGGACAGGGAAAATCAGCCCCAGCATTTT. It specifies CASRFADRENQPQHF. Using reference TRBV5-6 and TRBJ1-5 for the parts outside the CDR3, the full variable domain is DAGVTQSPTHLIKTRGQQVTLRCSPKSGHDTVSWYQQALGQGPQFIFQYYEEEERQRGNFPDRFSGHQFPNYSSELNVNALLLGDSALYLCASRFADRENQPQHFGDGTRLSIL.

This clonotype has ten or more counts. V and J are TRBV5-8 and TRBJ1-6; D ambiguous. Germline V gene lookup returns CDR1 SGHTS and CDR2 YDEGEE. This CDR3 comprises 19 residues. Trimming cost V 4 bases and J 8 bases, with 28 bases left between them. The CDR3 coding sequence is TGTGCCAGCAGCCATACTCTCCTCTTAAGACGGAGATCGGATTCACCCCTCCACTTT. Protein product: CASSHTLLLRRRSDSPLHF.

The V call is TRBV20-1, the J call TRBJ2-2; D is uncertain. Trimming stripped 3 bases from V and 0 bases from J, with 2 bases between. Germline assignment: CDR1 DFQATT and CDR2 SNEGSKA (reference sequence). The CDR3 covers 12 residues. DNA for the CDR3: TGCAGTGCTAGGCCGAACACCGGGGAGCTGTTTTTT. Amino acids: CSARPNTGELFF.

V and J are TRBV5-1 and TRBJ2-7, with D possibly matching TRBD1 (6 bases). The germline V and J ends were trimmed by 4 bases and 3 bases, with 20 bases remaining between them. CDR1 and CDR2 from the germline V gene are SGHRS and YFSETQ. The CDR3 is made up of 16 amino acids. CDR3 protein: CASSVSRAGANYEQYF. DNA of the CDR3: TGCGCCAGCAGCGTCTCTCGGGCAGGGGCAAACTACGAGCAGTACTTC.

This chain joins TRBV19 and TRBJ1-1; 8 bases map to TRBD1. The CDR3 loop spans 12 amino acids. The germline CDR1 and CDR2 sequences are LNHDA and SQIVND (reference sequence). J lost 4 bases, V lost 10 bases, and 5 bases had no gene match. CDR3 in DNA: TGTGCCATCATCGGACAGGGCACTGAAGCTTTCTTT. This encodes CAIIGQGTEAFF.

In its sample, this clonotype was seen a few times. The rearrangement links TRBV5-1 to TRBJ2-7; D is ambiguous. V dropped 1 base and J dropped 1 base, with 9 bases sitting between them. This CDR3 is built from 14 residues. Looked up from germline, CDR1 is SGHRS and CDR2 is YFSETQ. The CDR3 DNA follows: TGCGCCAGCAGCTTGAACGCAGGTTCCTACGAGCAGTACTTC. It translates to CASSLNAGSYEQYF.

As to this clonotype: A clone one base away is much larger, so this may be a read error. J is TRBJ1-1 and V is TRBV10-3; D perhaps matches TRBD1 (5 bases). Germline V gene data show CDR1 as ENHRY and CDR2 as SYGVKD. Trimming shortened V by 1 base and J by 4 bases, and 10 bases separated the two germline ends. This CDR3 has 14 residues. The CDR3 DNA is TGTGCCATCAGTGAGTGGGACGGCACCACTGAAGCTTTCTTT. The encoded protein is CAISEWDGTTEAFF.

Regarding this clonotype: This may arise from a read error, as a much more abundant clone is one base away. The V call is TRBV20-1, the J call TRBJ2-7; 10 positions agree with TRBD1. The CDR3 runs to 13 residues. The germline V gene encodes CDR1 DFQATT and CDR2 SNEGSKA (reference sequence). The CDR3 here is CSPRQGAHYEQYF. The CDR3 DNA reads as TGCAGCCCGAGACAGGGGGCGCACTACGAGCAGTACTTC.